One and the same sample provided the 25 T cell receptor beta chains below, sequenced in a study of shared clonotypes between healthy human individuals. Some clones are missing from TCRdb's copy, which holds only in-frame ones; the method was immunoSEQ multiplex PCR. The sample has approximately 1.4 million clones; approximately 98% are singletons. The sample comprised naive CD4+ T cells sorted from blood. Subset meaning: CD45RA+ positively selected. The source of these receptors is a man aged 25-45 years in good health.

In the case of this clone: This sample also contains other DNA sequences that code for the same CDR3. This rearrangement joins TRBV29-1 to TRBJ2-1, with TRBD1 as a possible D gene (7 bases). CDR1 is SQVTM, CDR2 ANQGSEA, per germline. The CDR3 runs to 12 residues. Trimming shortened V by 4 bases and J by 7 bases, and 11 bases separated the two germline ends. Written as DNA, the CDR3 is TGCAGCGTTGGCCCAGGGGGGAATGAGCAGTTCTTC. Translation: CSVGPGGNEQFF.

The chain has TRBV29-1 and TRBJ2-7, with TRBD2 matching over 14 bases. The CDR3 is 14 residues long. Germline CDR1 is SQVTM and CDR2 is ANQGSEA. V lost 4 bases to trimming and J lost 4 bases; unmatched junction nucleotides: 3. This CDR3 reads CSVARTSGGYEQYF. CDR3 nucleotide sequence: TGCAGCGTTGCACGGACTAGCGGGGGGTACGAGCAGTACTTC.

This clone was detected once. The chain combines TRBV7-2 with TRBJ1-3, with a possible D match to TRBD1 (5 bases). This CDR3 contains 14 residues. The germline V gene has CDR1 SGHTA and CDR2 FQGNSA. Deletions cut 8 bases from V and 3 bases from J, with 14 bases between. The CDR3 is CASQPGAHGNTIYF. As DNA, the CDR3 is TGTGCCAGCCAGCCCGGGGCACATGGAAACACCATATATTTT.

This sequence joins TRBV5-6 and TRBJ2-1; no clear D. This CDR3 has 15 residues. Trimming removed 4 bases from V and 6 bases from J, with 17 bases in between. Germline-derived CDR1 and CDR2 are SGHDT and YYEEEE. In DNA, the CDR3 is TGTGCCAGCAGCCTGGGGTTGTTTGCGGCCAATGAGCAGTTCTTC. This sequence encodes CASSLGLFAANEQFF.

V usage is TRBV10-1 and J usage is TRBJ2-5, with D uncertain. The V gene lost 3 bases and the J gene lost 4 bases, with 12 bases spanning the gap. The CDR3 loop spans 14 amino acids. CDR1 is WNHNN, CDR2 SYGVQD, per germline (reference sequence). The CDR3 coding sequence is TGCGCCAGCAGTGAATGTAGGGTTCGAGAGACCCAGTACTTC. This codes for CASSECRVRETQYF.

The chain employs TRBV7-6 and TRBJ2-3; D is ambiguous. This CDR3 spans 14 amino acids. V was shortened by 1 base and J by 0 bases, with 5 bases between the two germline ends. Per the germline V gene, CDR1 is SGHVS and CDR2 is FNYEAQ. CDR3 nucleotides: TGTGCCAGCAGCTTAGTTGCCAGCACAGATACGCAGTATTTT. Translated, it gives CASSLVASTDTQYF.

The CDR3 spells CASSLVHGEQFF. Written as DNA, the CDR3 is TGTGCCAGCAGCTTGGTCCACGGTGAGCAGTTCTTC. The rearrangement links TRBV5-6 to TRBJ2-1; no clear D gene. The germline V gene encodes CDR1 SGHDT and CDR2 YYEEEE. The CDR3 is 12 residues long. V lost 0 bases and J 9 bases, leaving 7 bases between the germline ends.

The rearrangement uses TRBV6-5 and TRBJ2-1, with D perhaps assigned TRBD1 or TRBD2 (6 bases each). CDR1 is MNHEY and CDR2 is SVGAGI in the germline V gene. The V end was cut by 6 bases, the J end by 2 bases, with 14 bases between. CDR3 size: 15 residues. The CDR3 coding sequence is TGTGCCAGCAGGCAAGATGGGGGGCCCTACAATGAGCAGTTCTTC. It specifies CASRQDGGPYNEQFF.

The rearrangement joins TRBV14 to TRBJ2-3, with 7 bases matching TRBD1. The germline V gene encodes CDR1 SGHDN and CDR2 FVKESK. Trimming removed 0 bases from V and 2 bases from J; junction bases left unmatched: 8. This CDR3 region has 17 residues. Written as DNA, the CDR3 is TGTGCCAGCAGCCAAGAATTCGTTACAGGGGACACAGATACGCAGTATTTT. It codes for CASSQEFVTGDTDTQYF.

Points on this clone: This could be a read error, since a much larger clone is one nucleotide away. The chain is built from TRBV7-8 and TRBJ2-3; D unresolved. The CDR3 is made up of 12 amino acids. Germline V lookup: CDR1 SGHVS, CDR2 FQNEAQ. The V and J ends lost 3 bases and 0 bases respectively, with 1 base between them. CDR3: CASSFSTDTQYF. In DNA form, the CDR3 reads TGTGCCAGCAGCTTTAGCACAGATACGCAGTATTTT. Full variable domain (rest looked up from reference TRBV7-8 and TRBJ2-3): GAGVSQSPRYKVAKRGQDVALRCDPISGHVSLFWYQQALGQGPEFLTYFQNEAQLDKSGLPSDRFFAERPEGSVSTLKIQRTQQEDSAVYLCASSFSTDTQYFGPGTRLTVL.

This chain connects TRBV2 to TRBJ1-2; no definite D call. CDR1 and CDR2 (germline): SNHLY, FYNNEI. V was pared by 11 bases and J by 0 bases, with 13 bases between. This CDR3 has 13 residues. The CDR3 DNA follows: TGTGCCGCCTCGGGCAGTCCTAACTATGGCTACACCTTC. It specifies CAASGSPNYGYTF. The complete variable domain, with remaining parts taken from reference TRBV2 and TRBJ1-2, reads EPEVTQTPSHQVTQMGQEVILRCVPISNHLYFYWYRQILGQKVEFLVSFYNNEISEKSEIFDDQFSVERPDGSNFTLKIRSTKLEDSAMYFCAASGSPNYGYTFGSGTRLTVV.

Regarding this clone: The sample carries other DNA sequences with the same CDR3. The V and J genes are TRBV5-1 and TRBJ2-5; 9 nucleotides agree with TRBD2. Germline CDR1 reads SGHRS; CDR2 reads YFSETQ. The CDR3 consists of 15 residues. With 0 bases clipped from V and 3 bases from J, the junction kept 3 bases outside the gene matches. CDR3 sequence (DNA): TGCGCCAGCAGCTTGGGAGCGGGAGGTGAAGAGACCCAGTACTTC. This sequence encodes CASSLGAGGEETQYF. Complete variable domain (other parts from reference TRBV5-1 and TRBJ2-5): KAGVTQTPRYLIKTRGQQVTLSCSPISGHRSVSWYQQTPGQGLQFLFEYFSETQRNKGNFPGRFSGRQFSNSRSEMNVSTLELGDSALYLCASSLGAGGEETQYFGPGTRLLVL.

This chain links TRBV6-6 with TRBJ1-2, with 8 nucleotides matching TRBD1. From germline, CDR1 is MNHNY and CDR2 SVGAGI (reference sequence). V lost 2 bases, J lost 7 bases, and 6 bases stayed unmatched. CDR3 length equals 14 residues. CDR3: CASSYRAQGGGYTF. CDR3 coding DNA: TGTGCCAGCAGTTACCGGGCACAGGGGGGTGGCTACACCTTC.

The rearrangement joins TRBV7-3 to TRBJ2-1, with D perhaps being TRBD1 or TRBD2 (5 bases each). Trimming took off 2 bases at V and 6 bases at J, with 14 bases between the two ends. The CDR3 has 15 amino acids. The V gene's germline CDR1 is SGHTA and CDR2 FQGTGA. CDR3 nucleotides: TGTGCCAGCAGCTTAGGGGGACCTCCAATCAATGAGCAGTTCTTC. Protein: CASSLGGPPINEQFF.

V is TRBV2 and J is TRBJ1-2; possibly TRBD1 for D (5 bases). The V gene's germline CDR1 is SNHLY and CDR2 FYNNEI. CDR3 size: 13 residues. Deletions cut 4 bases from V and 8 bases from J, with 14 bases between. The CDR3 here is CASSGQGLVGYTF. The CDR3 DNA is TGTGCCAGCAGTGGGCAGGGATTAGTCGGCTACACCTTC.

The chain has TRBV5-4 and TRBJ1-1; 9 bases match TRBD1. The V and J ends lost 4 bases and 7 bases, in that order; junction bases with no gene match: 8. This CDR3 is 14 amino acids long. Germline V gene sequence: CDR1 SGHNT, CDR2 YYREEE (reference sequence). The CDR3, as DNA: TGTGCCAGCAGCGCCGGGACAGGGCGTAGTGAAGCTTTCTTT. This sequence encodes CASSAGTGRSEAFF.

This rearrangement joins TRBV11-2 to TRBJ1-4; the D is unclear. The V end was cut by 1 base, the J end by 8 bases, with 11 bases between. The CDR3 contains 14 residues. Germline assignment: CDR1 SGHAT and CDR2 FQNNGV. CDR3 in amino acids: CASSLVFGGEKLFF. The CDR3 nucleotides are TGTGCCAGCAGCTTAGTATTTGGAGGGGAAAAACTGTTTTTT.

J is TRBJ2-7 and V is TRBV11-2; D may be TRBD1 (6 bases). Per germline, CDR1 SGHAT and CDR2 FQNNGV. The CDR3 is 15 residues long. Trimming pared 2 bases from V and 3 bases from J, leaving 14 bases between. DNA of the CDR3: TGTGCCAGCAGCTTACCGGACAGCTACGGCTACGAGCAGTACTTC. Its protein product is CASSLPDSYGYEQYF.

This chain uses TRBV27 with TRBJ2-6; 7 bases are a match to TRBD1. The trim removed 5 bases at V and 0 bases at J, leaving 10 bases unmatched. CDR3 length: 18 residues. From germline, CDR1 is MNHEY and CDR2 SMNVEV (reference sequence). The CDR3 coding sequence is TGTGCCAGCAGTAAACTCCGGGACAGCATCTCTGGGGCCAACGTCCTGACTTTC. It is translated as CASSKLRDSISGANVLTF.

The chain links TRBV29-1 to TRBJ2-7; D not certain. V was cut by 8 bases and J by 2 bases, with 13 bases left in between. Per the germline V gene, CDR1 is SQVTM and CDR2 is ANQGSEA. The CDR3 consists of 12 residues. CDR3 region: CSLKVGPYEQYF. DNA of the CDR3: TGCAGCTTGAAGGTAGGGCCCTACGAGCAGTACTTC.

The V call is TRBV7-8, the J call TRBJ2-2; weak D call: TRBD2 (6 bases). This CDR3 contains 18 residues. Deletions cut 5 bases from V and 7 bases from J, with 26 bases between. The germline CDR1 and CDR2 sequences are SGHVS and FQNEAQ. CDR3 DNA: TGTGCCAGCAGCCCCACAGGTGGCCCGGAGGGACCCCGCGGGGAGCTGTTTTTT. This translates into CASSPTGGPEGPRGELFF.

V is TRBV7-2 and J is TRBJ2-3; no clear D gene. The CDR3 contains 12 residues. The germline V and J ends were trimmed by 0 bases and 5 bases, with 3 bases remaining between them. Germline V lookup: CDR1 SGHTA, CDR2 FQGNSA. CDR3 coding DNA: TGTGCCAGCAGCTTAGCCATAGATACGCAGTATTTT. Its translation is CASSLAIDTQYF.

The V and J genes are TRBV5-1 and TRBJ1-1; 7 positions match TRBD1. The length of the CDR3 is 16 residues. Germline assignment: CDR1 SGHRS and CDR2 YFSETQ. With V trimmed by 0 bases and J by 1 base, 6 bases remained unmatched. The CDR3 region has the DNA TGCGCCAGCAGCTTGGCAGGGTGGACAGGGAACACTGAAGCTTTCTTT. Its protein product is CASSLAGWTGNTEAFF.

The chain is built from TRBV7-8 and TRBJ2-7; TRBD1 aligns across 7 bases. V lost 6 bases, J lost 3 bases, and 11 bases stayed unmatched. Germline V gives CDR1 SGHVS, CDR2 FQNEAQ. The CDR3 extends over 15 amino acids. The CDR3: CASRPGRQGVYEQYF. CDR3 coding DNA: TGTGCCAGCAGACCCGGGCGTCAGGGGGTCTACGAGCAGTACTTC.

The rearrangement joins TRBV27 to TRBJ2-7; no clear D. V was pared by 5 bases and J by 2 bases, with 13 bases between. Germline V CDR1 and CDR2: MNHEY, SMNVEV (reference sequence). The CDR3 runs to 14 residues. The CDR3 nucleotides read TGTGCCAGCAGTCCACTCGTCCTAGCCTACGAGCAGTACTTC. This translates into CASSPLVLAYEQYF.